This T cell receptor (beta chain) was documented in a study of tumor and adjacent non-tumor tissue in lung cancer. Broader study findings: In normal lung, the top 100 clones were significantly more dominant than in tumor.

No cell sorting was done before RNA was extracted from the tissue. The J segment lost 0 bases and the V segment lost 4 bases, leaving 13 bases of the junction unmatched. The length of the CDR3 is 19 residues. Germline V gene lookup returns CDR1 DFQATT and CDR2 SNEGSKA (reference sequence). Three rounds of nested PCR, following a modified ARM-PCR protocol, produced the TCRbeta library. Each CDR3 protein is one row after TCRdb ran MiXCR on the multiplex PCR reads. This table has some 99,000 distinct CDR3 sequences, roughly 74% appearing once. Remarks on this clonotype: What it binds is not known.

This receptor was taken from a woman aged 60-75 years with non-small cell lung cancer. Sequenced input: lung tumor tissue. This chain uses TRBV20-1 with TRBJ1-6; 9 nucleotides line up with TRBD1. This chain's CDR3 is CSATIGGTGPSSYNSPLHF. CDR3 nucleotide sequence: TGCAGTGCTACGATTGGGGGGACAGGGCCAAGCTCCTATAATTCACCCCTCCACTTT.